A selection of T cell receptor beta chains follows, all from one sample in a study of chemoradiotherapy in HPV16-positive cancers. This table comes from immunoSEQ multiplex PCR, and its TCRdb copy is limited to in-frame clones, with some not included. The sample records fewer than 40,000 clones, about 82% being singletons. The sequences come from blood, collected from a patient who underwent chemoradiotherapy. All receptors come from a human donor with HPV-associated anogenital cancer. The CDR3 runs from the conserved cysteine through the conserved F or W. Fields, in order: clone size, D gene, J gene, V gene, CDR3 protein, CDR3 DNA. A D gene is named only where the DNA matches it firmly. Size is stated for part of the rows, as once, few or many counts, or as a class when the clone is expanded.

abundance: -; d_gene: -; j_gene: TRBJ1-1; v_gene: TRBV5-4; CDR3aa: CASSLTGATEAFF; CDR3nt: TGTGCCAGCAGCTTAACCGGGGCCACTGAAGCTTTCTTT
abundance: -; d_gene: TRBD1; j_gene: TRBJ2-5; v_gene: TRBV7-3; CDR3aa: CASSPRGQGETQYF; CDR3nt: TGTGCCAGCAGCCCCAGGGGGCAGGGAGAGACCCAGTACTTC
abundance: -; d_gene: -; j_gene: TRBJ2-3; v_gene: TRBV2; CDR3aa: CASKPGLSTDTQYF; CDR3nt: TGTGCCAGCAAGCCGGGACTTAGCACAGATACGCAGTATTTT
abundance: few; d_gene: -; j_gene: TRBJ1-6; v_gene: TRBV2; CDR3aa: CASNPLGGVTNSPLHF; CDR3nt: TGTGCCAGCAATCCCCTCGGGGGGGTTACGAATTCACCCCTCCACTTT
abundance: -; d_gene: -; j_gene: TRBJ1-1; v_gene: TRBV7-2; CDR3aa: CASSAPPGLMFTEAFF; CDR3nt: TGTGCCAGCAGCGCCCCACCAGGGCTCATGTTCACTGAAGCTTTCTTT
abundance: -; d_gene: -; j_gene: TRBJ1-1; v_gene: TRBV19; CDR3aa: CASNVQQNTEAFF; CDR3nt: TGTGCCAGTAACGTCCAGCAGAACACTGAAGCTTTCTTT
abundance: -; d_gene: -; j_gene: TRBJ1-1; v_gene: TRBV7-2; CDR3aa: CASSRPEGVTEAFF; CDR3nt: TGTGCCAGCAGCCGACCGGAGGGAGTCACTGAAGCTTTCTTT
abundance: -; d_gene: -; j_gene: TRBJ1-2; v_gene: TRBV5-1; CDR3aa: CASSPTDRRYTF; CDR3nt: TGCGCCAGCAGCCCCACCGACAGACGCTACACCTTC
abundance: few; d_gene: TRBD1; j_gene: TRBJ1-1; v_gene: TRBV14; CDR3aa: CASSQRTGGNTEAFF; CDR3nt: TGTGCCAGCAGCCAACGGACAGGAGGGAACACTGAAGCTTTCTTT
abundance: -; d_gene: -; j_gene: TRBJ1-1; v_gene: TRBV13; CDR3aa: CASSLLGIHKAFF; CDR3nt: TGTGCCAGCAGCCTGTTAGGCATACATAAAGCTTTCTTT
abundance: -; d_gene: TRBD1; j_gene: TRBJ1-5; v_gene: TRBV6-1; CDR3aa: CASRLGQGEGQPQHF; CDR3nt: TGTGCCAGCAGGTTGGGACAGGGGGAAGGTCAGCCCCAGCATTTT
abundance: -; d_gene: -; j_gene: TRBJ2-5; v_gene: TRBV10-3; CDR3aa: CAISESLRETQYF; CDR3nt: TGTGCCATCAGTGAGTCGTTGCGGGAGACCCAGTACTTC
abundance: -; d_gene: -; j_gene: TRBJ2-7; v_gene: TRBV5-6; CDR3aa: CASRRVDHEQYF; CDR3nt: TGTGCCAGCAGGCGGGTTGACCACGAGCAGTACTTC
abundance: -; d_gene: -; j_gene: TRBJ1-1; v_gene: TRBV7-8; CDR3aa: CASSEPGRRLTEAFF; CDR3nt: TGTGCCAGCAGCGAGCCGGGACGCAGATTGACAGAAGCTTTCTTT
abundance: -; d_gene: -; j_gene: TRBJ2-3; v_gene: TRBV29-1; CDR3aa: CSFSTDTQYF; CDR3nt: TGCAGCTTCTCTACAGATACGCAGTATTTT
abundance: -; d_gene: TRBD2; j_gene: TRBJ2-1; v_gene: TRBV30; CDR3aa: CAWSIAGAYNEQFF; CDR3nt: TGTGCCTGGAGTATAGCGGGGGCCTACAATGAGCAGTTCTTC
abundance: -; d_gene: -; j_gene: TRBJ1-1; v_gene: TRBV14; CDR3aa: CASSQDLGVTNTEAFF; CDR3nt: TGTGCCAGCAGCCAAGACCTCGGGGTCACGAACACTGAAGCTTTCTTT
abundance: -; d_gene: -; j_gene: TRBJ1-2; v_gene: TRBV6-5; CDR3aa: CASGRGGDYGYTF; CDR3nt: TGTGCCAGTGGGAGGGGGGGCGACTATGGCTACACCTTC
abundance: -; d_gene: TRBD1; j_gene: TRBJ1-4; v_gene: TRBV9; CDR3aa: CASSGQGAGEKLFF; CDR3nt: TGTGCCAGCAGCGGACAGGGGGCCGGTGAAAAACTGTTTTTT
abundance: -; d_gene: -; j_gene: TRBJ2-5; v_gene: TRBV5-4; CDR3aa: CASRPASRTETQYF; CDR3nt: TGTGCCAGCAGACCAGCCTCTAGGACGGAGACCCAGTACTTC
abundance: -; d_gene: -; j_gene: TRBJ2-3; v_gene: TRBV25-1; CDR3aa: CASSGGAGITDTQYF; CDR3nt: TGTGCCAGCAGTGGGGGGGCGGGGATCACAGATACGCAGTATTTT
abundance: -; d_gene: -; j_gene: TRBJ1-2; v_gene: TRBV7-2; CDR3aa: CASPVGVTVAINYGYTF; CDR3nt: TGTGCCAGCCCGGTGGGGGTTACGGTAGCCATTAACTATGGCTACACCTTC
abundance: -; d_gene: -; j_gene: TRBJ2-6; v_gene: TRBV5-1; CDR3aa: CASSSDSSGANVLTF; CDR3nt: TGCGCCAGCAGCTCCGACAGCTCTGGGGCCAACGTCCTGACTTTC
abundance: -; d_gene: -; j_gene: TRBJ2-3; v_gene: TRBV2; CDR3aa: CASSEQASTDTQYF; CDR3nt: TGTGCCAGCAGTGAGCAAGCTAGCACAGATACGCAGTATTTT
abundance: -; d_gene: -; j_gene: TRBJ1-2; v_gene: TRBV5-1; CDR3aa: CASSLRDLYGYTF; CDR3nt: TGCGCCAGCAGCCTCCGGGACTTATATGGCTACACCTTC
abundance: few; d_gene: -; j_gene: TRBJ2-1; v_gene: TRBV6-5; CDR3aa: CASTGLSYNEQFF; CDR3nt: TGTGCCAGTACAGGCCTATCCTACAATGAGCAGTTCTTC
abundance: -; d_gene: -; j_gene: TRBJ1-3; v_gene: TRBV9; CDR3aa: CASRADSGNTIYF; CDR3nt: TGTGCCAGCAGGGCCGACTCTGGAAACACCATATATTTT